Listed below are T cell receptor beta chains from one sample, sequenced in a study of CD8+CD57+ T cells in acquired aplastic anemia. From the reads, TCRdb called clonotypes with MiXCR, one entry per CDR3 protein. The data show approximately 200,000 distinct CDR3 sequences, over 60% seen once. The sequenced sample consisted of sorted CD4+, CD8+, or CD8+CD57+ T cells (not recorded which) from PBMCs. The receptors were gathered from a human donor with severe aplastic anemia or a healthy control (not recorded which). The CDR3 runs from the conserved cysteine through the conserved F or W. Each record gives: clone size, V gene, D gene, J gene, CDR3 protein, CDR3 DNA. The D gene is left open where the match is weak. The size field is filled for only some rows; it gives once, few, many or a size class.

clone size: -; V gene: TRBV20-1; D gene: TRBD1; J gene: TRBJ2-1; CDR3 protein: CSARTGVFGYEQFF; CDR3 DNA: TGCAGTGCTAGGACAGGGGTTTTTGGGTATGAGCAGTTCTTC
clone size: -; V gene: TRBV10-3; D gene: -; J gene: TRBJ2-6; CDR3 protein: CATLRPSGANVLTF; CDR3 DNA: TGTGCCACCCTTAGGCCTTCTGGGGCCAACGTCCTGACTTTC
clone size: -; V gene: TRBV20-1; D gene: -; J gene: TRBJ2-5; CDR3 protein: CSARVGGPRETQYF; CDR3 DNA: TGCAGTGCTAGAGTGGGGGGGCCTCGAGAGACCCAGTACTTC
clone size: -; V gene: TRBV19; D gene: -; J gene: TRBJ2-1; CDR3 protein: CASSPRATNEQFF; CDR3 DNA: TGTGCCAGTAGTCCTCGCGCTACCAATGAGCAGTTCTTC
clone size: -; V gene: TRBV7-9; D gene: -; J gene: TRBJ2-3; CDR3 protein: CASSVTTDTQYF; CDR3 DNA: TGTGCCAGCAGCGTGACGACAGATACGCAGTATTTT
clone size: once; V gene: TRBV2; D gene: -; J gene: TRBJ1-1; CDR3 protein: CASSLWDTEAFF; CDR3 DNA: TGTGCCAGCAGCCTTTGGGATACTGAAGCTTTCTTT
clone size: -; V gene: TRBV20-1; D gene: -; J gene: TRBJ1-3; CDR3 protein: CSAREGSAGNTIYF; CDR3 DNA: TGCAGTGCTAGAGAAGGGTCTGCTGGAAACACCATATATTTT
clone size: -; V gene: TRBV10-3; D gene: TRBD2; J gene: TRBJ2-3; CDR3 protein: CAISESSVQSGSVDTQYF; CDR3 DNA: TGTGCCATCAGTGAGTCGAGCGTTCAGAGCGGGAGTGTGGATACGCAGTATTTT
clone size: -; V gene: TRBV7-6; D gene: TRBD2; J gene: TRBJ2-1; CDR3 protein: CASSLRTSGDDEQFF; CDR3 DNA: TGTGCCAGCAGCTTAAGGACTAGCGGGGACGATGAGCAGTTCTTC
clone size: -; V gene: TRBV7-2; D gene: -; J gene: TRBJ1-1; CDR3 protein: CASSPPRDTNTEAFF; CDR3 DNA: TGTGCCAGCAGCCCCCCGCGGGACACCAACACTGAAGCTTTCTTT
clone size: -; V gene: TRBV11-2; D gene: -; J gene: TRBJ2-5; CDR3 protein: CASSFNPETQYF; CDR3 DNA: TGTGCCAGCAGCTTCAACCCTGAGACCCAGTACTTC
clone size: -; V gene: TRBV3-1; D gene: -; J gene: TRBJ1-2; CDR3 protein: CASSQAQGYTF; CDR3 DNA: TGTGCCAGCAGCCAAGCGCAAGGCTACACCTTC
clone size: once; V gene: TRBV10-3; D gene: -; J gene: TRBJ1-1; CDR3 protein: CAIRDSLVAEAFF; CDR3 DNA: TGTGCCATCAGGGACTCCTTGGTGGCTGAAGCTTTCTTT
clone size: -; V gene: TRBV7-9; D gene: -; J gene: TRBJ1-2; CDR3 protein: CASSFPNSDGYTF; CDR3 DNA: TGTGCCAGCAGCTTCCCGAATTCGGATGGCTACACCTTC
clone size: -; V gene: TRBV9; D gene: -; J gene: TRBJ2-7; CDR3 protein: CASSVRTGEDEQYF; CDR3 DNA: TGTGCCAGCAGCGTAAGGACCGGGGAGGACGAGCAGTACTTC
clone size: -; V gene: TRBV2; D gene: -; J gene: TRBJ1-3; CDR3 protein: CASSANVGGGNTIYF; CDR3 DNA: TGTGCCAGCAGTGCCAATGTGGGGGGAGGAAACACCATATATTTT
clone size: -; V gene: TRBV12-3/TRBV12-4; D gene: TRBD2; J gene: TRBJ2-1; CDR3 protein: CAISLTPSGGQGEQFF; CDR3 DNA: TGTGCCATCAGTCTCACGCCTAGCGGGGGGCAGGGTGAGCAGTTCTTC
clone size: -; V gene: TRBV7-2; D gene: TRBD2; J gene: TRBJ2-1; CDR3 protein: CASSTVSLAGGANEQFF; CDR3 DNA: TGTGCCAGCAGCACCGTATCTCTAGCGGGGGGCGCCAATGAGCAGTTCTTC
clone size: -; V gene: TRBV2; D gene: -; J gene: TRBJ2-2; CDR3 protein: CASMVTRPGELFF; CDR3 DNA: TGTGCCAGCATGGTTACTCGTCCCGGGGAGCTGTTTTTT
clone size: -; V gene: TRBV15; D gene: -; J gene: TRBJ2-1; CDR3 protein: CATRPLGENNEQFF; CDR3 DNA: TGTGCCACCAGGCCGCTGGGGGAAAACAATGAGCAGTTCTTC
clone size: few; V gene: TRBV7-9; D gene: -; J gene: TRBJ1-2; CDR3 protein: CASSLGQEDTF; CDR3 DNA: TGTGCCAGCAGCTTAGGGCAGGAGGACACCTTC
clone size: once; V gene: TRBV4-1; D gene: -; J gene: TRBJ1-1; CDR3 protein: CASSLGAGMNTEAFF; CDR3 DNA: TGCGCCAGCAGCTTGGGGGCAGGGATGAACACTGAAGCTTTCTTT
clone size: many; V gene: TRBV2; D gene: -; J gene: TRBJ2-7; CDR3 protein: CASSEEGDYEQYF; CDR3 DNA: TGTGCCAGCAGTGAAGAGGGAGACTACGAGCAGTACTTC
clone size: -; V gene: TRBV7-2; D gene: TRBD2; J gene: TRBJ2-5; CDR3 protein: CASSLVASGDQETQYF; CDR3 DNA: TGTGCCAGCAGCTTAGTTGCTAGCGGAGACCAAGAGACCCAGTACTTC
clone size: -; V gene: TRBV15; D gene: TRBD1; J gene: TRBJ2-6; CDR3 protein: CATSSGTAPVVSGANVLTF; CDR3 DNA: TGTGCCACCAGCAGTGGGACAGCGCCCGTGGTCTCTGGGGCCAACGTCCTGACTTTC
clone size: -; V gene: TRBV4-2; D gene: -; J gene: TRBJ1-2; CDR3 protein: CASSRELTGNYGYTF; CDR3 DNA: TGTGCCAGCAGCCGTGAACTGACGGGAAACTATGGCTACACCTTC
clone size: -; V gene: TRBV7-2; D gene: -; J gene: TRBJ2-3; CDR3 protein: CASSLAIGVTDTQYF; CDR3 DNA: TGTGCCAGCAGCTTAGCCATCGGGGTCACAGATACGCAGTATTTT
clone size: few; V gene: TRBV9; D gene: -; J gene: TRBJ1-1; CDR3 protein: CASSVEPEGTEAFF; CDR3 DNA: TGTGCCAGCAGCGTAGAACCAGAAGGGACTGAAGCTTTCTTT
clone size: few; V gene: TRBV25-1; D gene: TRBD1; J gene: TRBJ2-5; CDR3 protein: CASRGQGNMETQYF; CDR3 DNA: TGTGCCAGCAGGGGACAGGGGAATATGGAGACCCAGTACTTC
clone size: few; V gene: TRBV7-9; D gene: -; J gene: TRBJ2-7; CDR3 protein: CASSHRVNEQYF; CDR3 DNA: TGTGCCAGCAGCCACAGGGTCAACGAGCAGTACTTC
clone size: -; V gene: TRBV20-1; D gene: -; J gene: TRBJ1-2; CDR3 protein: CSARATGVGDGYTF; CDR3 DNA: TGCAGTGCTAGAGCAACAGGAGTGGGAGATGGCTACACCTTC
clone size: -; V gene: TRBV29-1; D gene: -; J gene: TRBJ2-1; CDR3 protein: CSVSLYNEQFF; CDR3 DNA: TGCAGCGTTTCTCTTTACAATGAGCAGTTCTTC
clone size: many; V gene: TRBV7-7; D gene: -; J gene: TRBJ2-5; CDR3 protein: CASSLSDQYQETQYF; CDR3 DNA: TGTGCTAGCAGCTTATCGGACCAATACCAAGAGACCCAGTACTTC
clone size: -; V gene: TRBV5-4; D gene: TRBD1; J gene: TRBJ2-5; CDR3 protein: CATRPGTENGAETQYF; CDR3 DNA: TGTGCCACCCGACCCGGGACAGAGAACGGTGCGGAGACCCAGTACTTC
clone size: once; V gene: TRBV5-8; D gene: TRBD1; J gene: TRBJ1-6; CDR3 protein: CASSRTGDNSPLHF; CDR3 DNA: TGTGCCAGCAGTCGGACAGGCGATAATTCACCCCTCCACTTT
clone size: few; V gene: TRBV20-1; D gene: TRBD2; J gene: TRBJ2-7; CDR3 protein: CSANPRAGLTSDEQYF; CDR3 DNA: TGCAGTGCCAACCCGAGAGCGGGACTCACGTCTGACGAGCAGTACTTC
clone size: -; V gene: TRBV6-4; D gene: -; J gene: TRBJ2-3; CDR3 protein: CASSDSETTDTQYF; CDR3 DNA: TGTGCCAGCAGTGACTCAGAGACCACAGATACGCAGTATTTT
clone size: -; V gene: TRBV11-1; D gene: -; J gene: TRBJ2-7; CDR3 protein: CASSHPGTVVYEQYF; CDR3 DNA: TGTGCCAGCAGTCACCCCGGGACGGTCGTCTACGAGCAGTACTTC
clone size: -; V gene: TRBV2; D gene: -; J gene: TRBJ2-7; CDR3 protein: CASRRLSYEQYF; CDR3 DNA: TGTGCCAGCAGACGTTTAAGCTACGAGCAGTACTTC
clone size: -; V gene: TRBV15; D gene: -; J gene: TRBJ2-1; CDR3 protein: CATSRPLGGSYNEQFF; CDR3 DNA: TGTGCCACCAGCAGGCCCTTGGGGGGTTCCTACAATGAGCAGTTCTTC
clone size: -; V gene: TRBV10-3; D gene: -; J gene: TRBJ1-6; CDR3 protein: CASRQSRDPNSPLHF; CDR3 DNA: TGTGCCAGCAGACAAAGCCGGGATCCTAATTCACCCCTCCACTTT
clone size: -; V gene: TRBV29-1; D gene: TRBD1; J gene: TRBJ2-1; CDR3 protein: CSVEGDSSYNEQFF; CDR3 DNA: TGCAGCGTTGAAGGGGACAGCTCCTACAATGAGCAGTTCTTC
clone size: -; V gene: TRBV19; D gene: -; J gene: TRBJ1-5; CDR3 protein: CASSRGGNQPRHF; CDR3 DNA: TGTGCCAGTAGTAGGGGGGGCAATCAGCCCCGGCATTTT